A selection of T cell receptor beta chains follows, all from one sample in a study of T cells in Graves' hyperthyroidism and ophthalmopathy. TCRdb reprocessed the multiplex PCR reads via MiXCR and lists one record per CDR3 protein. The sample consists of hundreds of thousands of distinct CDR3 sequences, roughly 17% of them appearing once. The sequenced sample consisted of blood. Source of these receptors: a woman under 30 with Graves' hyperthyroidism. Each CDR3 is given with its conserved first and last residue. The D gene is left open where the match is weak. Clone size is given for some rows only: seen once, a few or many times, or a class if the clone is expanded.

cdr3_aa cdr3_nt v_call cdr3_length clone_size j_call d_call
CASRQTPGRNEKLFF TGCGCCAGCAGACAAACCCCAGGGAGAAATGAAAAACTGTTTTTT TRBV5-1 15 few TRBJ1-4 .
CASSLVGYNEQFF TGCGCCAGCAGCTTGGTGGGGTACAATGAGCAGTTCTTC TRBV5-1 13 many TRBJ2-1 .
CSARVRAELSSYNEQFF TGCAGTGCTAGGGTCCGGGCGGAACTCAGCTCCTACAATGAGCAGTTCTTC TRBV20-1 17 many TRBJ2-1 .
CSARGWASGIPSTDTQYF TGCAGTGCTAGAGGTTGGGCTAGCGGTATCCCTAGCACAGATACGCAGTATTTT TRBV20-1 18 . TRBJ2-3 TRBD2
CASSLGGFAFF TGTGCCAGCAGTTTAGGGGGGTTCGCTTTCTTT TRBV12-3/TRBV12-4 11 many TRBJ1-1 .
CASSLSVGTYEQYF TGCGCCAGCAGCTTGTCGGTGGGGACCTACGAGCAGTACTTC TRBV5-1 14 few TRBJ2-7 .
CASSRADREIRETQYF TGTGCCAGCTCACGCGCGGACAGGGAGATAAGGGAGACCCAGTACTTC TRBV18 16 many TRBJ2-5 TRBD1
CSARDHGGSGANVLTF TGCAGTGCTAGAGATCATGGGGGTTCTGGGGCCAACGTCCTGACTTTC TRBV20-1 16 . TRBJ2-6 .
CASSRASGNYGYTF TGTGCCAGCAGCCGGGCCTCGGGAAACTATGGCTACACCTTC TRBV2 14 many TRBJ1-2 .
CAWSRLKRGYGYTF TGTGCCTGGTCGCGACTTAAGAGGGGGTATGGCTACACCTTC TRBV30 14 . TRBJ1-2 .
CSARVRVNGEQYF TGCAGTGCTAGAGTGAGGGTGAACGGCGAGCAGTACTTC TRBV20-1 13 many TRBJ2-7 .
CASSQDWGGGETQYF TGCGCCAGCAGCCAAGATTGGGGCGGGGGTGAGACCCAGTACTTC TRBV4-1 15 few TRBJ2-5 TRBD2
CASGEEGRGWGEQFF TGTGCCAGCGGCGAGGAGGGGCGGGGGTGGGGTGAGCAGTTCTTC TRBV11-2 15 . TRBJ2-1 TRBD2
CASSLARGRETQYF TGTGCCAGCAGCTTAGCCAGGGGGCGGGAGACCCAGTACTTC TRBV7-2 14 many TRBJ2-5 TRBD1
CASSLDLVAEAFF TGTGCCAGCAGCTTGGATCTGGTCGCTGAAGCTTTCTTT TRBV5-6 13 . TRBJ1-1 .
CASSRREIDEQYF TGTGCCAGCAGTCGCAGGGAAATTGACGAGCAGTACTTC TRBV6-2/TRBV6-3 13 . TRBJ2-7 .
CASSYTSGNSYNEQFF TGTGCCAGCAGTTACACTAGCGGGAATTCCTACAATGAGCAGTTCTTC TRBV6-2/TRBV6-3 16 few TRBJ2-1 TRBD2
CASSQGLAGGYEQYF TGTGCCAGCAGCCAGGGACTAGCGGGAGGCTACGAGCAGTACTTC TRBV3-1 15 many TRBJ2-7 TRBD2
CASSFRGNSGNTIYF TGTGCCAGCAGCTTTAGGGGGAACTCTGGAAACACCATATATTTT TRBV11-3 15 . TRBJ1-3 .
CASSLQPGTHRWLFF TGCGCCAGCAGCCTTCAACCCGGGACCCACAGGTGGCTGTTTTTT TRBV5-1 15 many TRBJ2-2 .
CSARSFFGQFF TGCAGTGCTAGGTCGTTCTTTGGGCAGTTCTTC TRBV20-1 11 many TRBJ2-1 .
CASSLGGPGGGTDTQYF TGTGCCAGCAGCTTGGGGGGACCTGGCGGGGGAACAGATACGCAGTATTTT TRBV7-8 17 many TRBJ2-3 TRBD2
CASSQEGMAYEQYF TGCGCCAGCAGCCAAGAGGGGATGGCCTACGAGCAGTACTTC TRBV4-1 14 few TRBJ2-7 .
CASSLALLADNHNEQFF TGCGCCAGCAGCTTGGCCCTACTAGCGGACAACCACAATGAGCAGTTCTTC TRBV5-1 17 few TRBJ2-1 TRBD2
CASSLLAQDTQYF TGTGCCAGCAGCCTATTAGCCCAGGATACGCAGTATTTT TRBV5-6 13 . TRBJ2-3 .
CASSIRAGVSSQPQHF TGTGCCAGTAGTATCCGCGCCGGGGTCTCAAGTCAGCCCCAGCATTTT TRBV19 16 few TRBJ1-5 .
CASMGVASNQPQHF TGTGCCAGCATGGGGGTGGCAAGCAATCAGCCCCAGCATTTT TRBV28 14 many TRBJ1-5 .
CASQRSTGPNQPQHF TGCGCCAGCCAGAGATCGACAGGGCCGAATCAGCCCCAGCATTTT TRBV10-2 15 . TRBJ1-5 TRBD1
CASSSDRAFGYTF TGTGCCAGCAGTTCCGACAGGGCGTTCGGCTACACCTTC TRBV27 13 many TRBJ1-2 TRBD1
CASSQKGAGQGTGELFF TGTGCCAGCAGCCAAAAGGGCGCCGGACAGGGGACCGGGGAGCTGTTTTTT TRBV14 17 many TRBJ2-2 TRBD1
CATSRDSSYEQYF TGTGCCACCAGCAGAGATTCAAGCTACGAGCAGTACTTC TRBV15 13 few TRBJ2-7 .